What follows are 3 T cell receptor beta chains derived from one specimen sequenced in a study of blood T cell repertoires in COVID-19. The method was immunoSEQ multiplex PCR; TCRdb's version includes in-frame clones alone and lacks a portion of them. The data contain roughly 230,000 clones, 75% to 90% of them seen just once; the ten biggest clones take up approximately 5%. Specimen: peripheral blood. These receptors were obtained from a middle-aged woman who had recovered from COVID-19.

The chain combines TRBV19 with TRBJ1-2, with D unresolved. Per germline, CDR1 LNHDA and CDR2 SQIVND (reference sequence). The CDR3 is 13 amino acids. V lost 0 bases, J lost 7 bases, and 9 bases lay in between. The chain's CDR3 is CASSIDQQSGYTF. In DNA form, the CDR3 reads TGTGCCAGTAGTATAGACCAACAAAGTGGCTACACCTTC.

The chain has TRBV28 and TRBJ2-5, with 11 nucleotides matching TRBD2. This CDR3 comprises 15 residues. Germline V gene lookup returns CDR1 MDHEN and CDR2 SYDVKM. J gave up 5 bases and V 4 bases, and 6 bases lay outside the gene matches. The CDR3 nucleotides read TGTGCCAGCAGTTATACTAGCGGGGGTGTGGAGACCCAGTACTTC. It encodes CASSYTSGGVETQYF.

The V gene is TRBV11-2, the J gene TRBJ2-2, with 10 bases fitting TRBD2. The CDR3 extends over 16 amino acids. The V segment lost 5 bases and the J segment 4 bases; nucleotides outside the gene matches: 7. Germline CDR1 and CDR2: SGHAT and FQNNGV. CDR3 DNA: TGTGCCAGCAGCCGCGGAGCTAGCGGGGGCACCGGGGAGCTGTTTTTT. Translation gives CASSRGASGGTGELFF.